This is a list of T cell receptor beta chains from one sample in a study of T cells after yellow fever vaccination. MiXCR, run by TCRdb on the 5' RACE reads, gives a single entry per CDR3 protein. The repertoire has 40,000 to 50,000 distinct CDR3 sequences, 6.8% of them found once; the top ten carry 15%. The sample consisted of CD8+ T cells not binding an NS4B(214-222) dextramer, sorted from PBMCs, taken 45 days after the yellow fever booster vaccination. The receptor source for this set is a man aged 25-45 years who received the YFV17D yellow fever vaccine. Both conserved end residues are part of each CDR3. The order of the fields is J gene, D gene, clone size, V gene, CDR3 DNA, CDR3 protein. A D gene is named only where the DNA matches it firmly. Clone size is shown for a subset of rows, as once, few, many or a class of expanded clone.

J: TRBJ2-2
D: .
size: once
V: TRBV29-1
DNA: TGCAGCGTTGAAGGGCGGACCGGGGAGCTGTTTTTT
CDR3: CSVEGRTGELFF

J: TRBJ2-3
D: .
size: few
V: TRBV20-1
DNA: TGCTGTGCTAGCGGCGACAGGGGAACGTACACAGATACGCAGTATTTT
CDR3: CCASGDRGTYTDTQYF

J: TRBJ2-2
D: .
size: few
V: TRBV27
DNA: TGTGCCAGCAGTTTTCGAGGGGAGCTGTTTTTT
CDR3: CASSFRGELFF

J: TRBJ2-7
D: TRBD1
size: many
V: TRBV6-2/TRBV6-3
DNA: TGTGCCAGCAGTTACGACAGACAGGGTCTCCACGAGCAGTACTTC
CDR3: CASSYDRQGLHEQYF

J: TRBJ1-5
D: .
size: many
V: TRBV24-1
DNA: TGTGCCACCAGTGACAACCACAGGGAACAGCCCCAGCATTTT
CDR3: CATSDNHREQPQHF

J: TRBJ2-5
D: TRBD2
size: many
V: TRBV20-1
DNA: TGCAGTGCTAGAGCCGGACTAGCGGGAGGAGGAGAGACCCAGTACTTC
CDR3: CSARAGLAGGGETQYF

J: TRBJ2-2
D: .
size: many
V: TRBV7-2
DNA: TGTGCCAGCAGCTTTTTGGGCGGGGAGCTGTTTTTT
CDR3: CASSFLGGELFF

J: TRBJ2-7
D: .
size: many
V: TRBV11-3
DNA: TGTGCCAGCAGTCACGGACTTGCTAGCTCCTACGAGCAGTACTTC
CDR3: CASSHGLASSYEQYF

J: TRBJ2-2
D: .
size: many
V: TRBV28
DNA: TGTGCCAGCAGTTTAGAGGGTTTTGGCACCGGGGAGCTGTTTTTT
CDR3: CASSLEGFGTGELFF

J: TRBJ2-1
D: .
size: many
V: TRBV5-5
DNA: TGTGCCAGCAGCCCGCTGGGGCAGTTCTTC
CDR3: CASSPLGQFF

J: TRBJ2-7
D: TRBD2
size: many
V: TRBV4-3
DNA: TGCGCCAGCAGCCAAGATAGCTTGTTTGACTCTAGCGGGAGCTCCTACGAGCAGTACTTC
CDR3: CASSQDSLFDSSGSSYEQYF

J: TRBJ2-3
D: .
size: .
V: TRBV20-1
DNA: TGCAGTGCTAGAGCCTTAAATGGGGACACTAGCACAGATACGCAGTATTTT
CDR3: CSARALNGDTSTDTQYF

J: TRBJ2-1
D: .
size: .
V: TRBV19
DNA: TGTGCCAGTAGTATGGGTAGCGGTGAGCAGTTCTTC
CDR3: CASSMGSGEQFF

J: TRBJ2-7
D: .
size: many
V: TRBV14
DNA: TGTGCCAGCAGCCAAACCGACAGTAACTCCCCCTACTACGAGCAGTACTTC
CDR3: CASSQTDSNSPYYEQYF

J: TRBJ2-6
D: TRBD2
size: .
V: TRBV4-2
DNA: TGTGCCAGCAGCCACCCAGGACTAGCTGGCTCTGGGGCCAACGTCCTGACTTTC
CDR3: CASSHPGLAGSGANVLTF

J: TRBJ1-3
D: .
size: many
V: TRBV7-6
DNA: TGTGCCAGCAGCCCTGCGCACGGAAACACCATATATTTT
CDR3: CASSPAHGNTIYF

J: TRBJ2-3
D: TRBD2
size: .
V: TRBV28
DNA: TGTGCCAGCAGTTTATCCCTGGCTAGCGGACTTACAGATACGCAGTATTTT
CDR3: CASSLSLASGLTDTQYF

J: TRBJ2-5
D: TRBD1
size: many
V: TRBV15
DNA: TGTGCCACCAGCAGAACAGGGGGAACAGAGACCCAGTACTTC
CDR3: CATSRTGGTETQYF

J: TRBJ2-7
D: TRBD2
size: many
V: TRBV6-5
DNA: TGTGCCAGCAAGGTGGAACTAGCGGGAGACGAGCAGTACTTC
CDR3: CASKVELAGDEQYF

J: TRBJ2-1
D: .
size: many
V: TRBV5-1
DNA: TGCGCCAGCAGCTTGGTTAGCGATGAGCAGTTCTTC
CDR3: CASSLVSDEQFF

J: TRBJ2-2
D: TRBD1
size: many
V: TRBV11-2
DNA: TGTGCCAGCAGCCCCCTTGGGACAGGGGGACACACCGGGGAGCTGTTTTTT
CDR3: CASSPLGTGGHTGELFF

J: TRBJ2-5
D: .
size: few
V: TRBV6-5
DNA: TGTGCCAGCAGTTATACCGGGTTAGAGACCCAGTACTTC
CDR3: CASSYTGLETQYF

J: TRBJ1-2
D: TRBD1
size: many
V: TRBV20-1
DNA: TGCAGTGCTAGGACAGGGATAAACTATGGCTACACCTTC
CDR3: CSARTGINYGYTF

J: TRBJ2-3
D: TRBD2
size: many
V: TRBV11-2
DNA: TGTGCCAGCTTGGCTAGCGGGAGTTCGAGAGATACGCAGTATTTT
CDR3: CASLASGSSRDTQYF

J: TRBJ2-2
D: TRBD1
size: many
V: TRBV5-1
DNA: TGCGCCAGCAGCTTGACAGGGGCGCAGTCCACCGGGGAGCTGTTTTTT
CDR3: CASSLTGAQSTGELFF

J: TRBJ2-1
D: TRBD2
size: many
V: TRBV5-6
DNA: TGTGCCAGCACCGGGACTAGCGTCTACAATGAGCAGTTCTTC
CDR3: CASTGTSVYNEQFF

J: TRBJ2-3
D: .
size: medium-sized
V: TRBV12-3/TRBV12-4
DNA: TGTGCCAGCAGTGGACTGGGGGGCACAGATACGCAGTATTTT
CDR3: CASSGLGGTDTQYF

J: TRBJ2-1
D: TRBD2
size: .
V: TRBV3-1
DNA: TGTGCCTCCTGCCAAACTAGCGGGAGGGCCCAAAGCTCCTACAATGAGCAGTTCTTC
CDR3: CASCQTSGRAQSSYNEQFF